This T cell receptor beta chain was profiled in a study of radiation and T cells in renal cell carcinoma (dated by TCRdb to 2020 to 2022). About the study as a whole: The samples were obtained from a clinical trial, where primary renal cell carcinomas were treated with 15 Gy stereotactic body radiation therapy and then removed by nephrectomy 4 weeks afterward. TCR beta sequencing covered 50 to 55 samples in total, comprising approximately 25 tumors and 27 peripheral blood samples. Across all 50 or so samples, several million unique CDR3 nucleotide sequences, encoding 2.5 million to 3 million unique CDR3 amino acid sequences, were identified.

CDR1 LNHDA and CDR2 SQIVND are derived from the germline V gene (reference sequence). Reading from cysteine to phenylalanine, the CDR3 counts 13 amino acids. The DNA shown is the 39-base CDR3, in frame from base 1. Deletion took 8 bases off V and 5 bases off J, with a span of 15 bases between the germline ends. The immunoSEQ kit was used, according to the manufacturer's recommendations, to generate TCR beta libraries from genomic DNA. For library preparation, a first multiplex PCR was performed with proprietary primers, followed by a second PCR in which unique barcodes were added, and bead cleanups were performed after each round. A kit-provided positive control reaction and a negative control reaction were included in every sample batch. The final libraries were assessed on an Agilent 4200 TapeStation D1000 ScreenTape, pooled by volume, and quantified by qPCR. Sequencing was performed on an Illumina NextSeq500 using a MidOutput 150-cycle cartridge, with 156 Read1 cycles, 15 Index1 cycles, and the kit custom primers. The pooled library was loaded at 0.95 to 1 pM with about 18% PhiX control spiked in. In the source study's methods: The vendor-processed data were analyzed in R, and a clonotype was defined as all T cells that share the same CDR3 nucleotide sequence. For clone abundance analyses, frequencies were normalized to the 10,000 most abundant clones in each sample. Public T cell clones, which averaged fewer than five per sample, were excluded before analysis. Tumor-enriched clonotypes and baseline blood-enriched clonotypes were defined as those with an abundance difference of at least 32-fold between compartments. A beta-binomial differential abundance model was used to identify clonotypes that were expanded or contracted between blood time points. Tumor-blood repertoire similarity was measured with the Baroni-Urbani and Buser coefficient, and groups were compared using two-tailed Wilcoxon tests in R. TCRdb re-hosts the immuneACCESS table, in-frame sequences only. Its copies lack some clones; in the studies checked, an unresolved V gene accounts for under half of them, and the cause for the rest is not known. D and trimming come from the DNA, and the V and J calls and clone size come from that table. This sample gives some 150,000 clones in total; roughly 89% of them show up just once. Roughly 13% of the sample goes to the ten largest clones.

The paper's findings and limits, for the study overall: The single-armed trial design could not address effects of radiation dose or scheduling on the TCR repertoire. Because pretreatment tumor biopsies were not available, the study could not determine whether clonotypes were already present within the tumor at baseline. Tracking of blood repertoire dynamics stopped at roughly four weeks after treatment, with no follow-up past that point. Top tumor clonotypes rose in blood from baseline to 2 weeks post-radiation, then contracted by 4 weeks, suggesting transient expansion of tumor-resident clones.

Note on this clone: Its antigen is currently not known. No base quality information exists; no much larger clone differs at one position.

This sample's time point label indicates: blood 2 weeks post-SBRT. This sample's treatment or condition label indicates: 15 Gy SBRT to primary tumor, nephrectomy 4 weeks later. To track tumor-enriched clonotypes, serial peripheral blood was sampled from radiation-treated patients at baseline and at 2 weeks and 4 weeks after SBRT. All patients had renal cell carcinoma with clear cell pathology. Genomic DNA for TCR sequencing was prepared using the QIAamp DNA Blood Mini Kit (Qiagen). The analyses included only samples that passed all quality control checks. The source is a woman aged 45 to 65 with renal cell carcinoma. Specimen: blood, collected from a patient whose treatment included radiotherapy and nephrectomy. The chain couples TRBV19 to TRBJ1-2; a weak D assignment points to TRBD1 (6 bases agree). The sequenced DNA: TGTGCCAGTTCACAAGATCAGGGGTATGGCTACACCTTC. It codes for CASSQDQGYGYTF.